This T cell receptor beta chain derives from a study of blood T cell repertoires in COVID-19 (dated by TCRdb to about 2020). Regarding the research as a whole: Samples from collaborators originated in the United States, Italy and Spain and spanned both the acute and convalescent phases of COVID-19. Samples were obtained from the ongoing ImmuneRACE study (first 160 participants) and from about 1,300 subjects provided by 6 global collaborators. Subjects who had been exposed to COVID-19, were actively infected with it, or had recovered from it provided the deeply sampled blood TCRbeta repertoires that made up the dataset. The material from the prospective study consisted of cDNA or gDNA derived from T cells, B-cell-depleted T cells, or PBMCs. Where available, HLA class I and class II types were taken from metadata supplied by the sample provider and were not determined by assay-based typing. The repertoires were released in a freely available public database intended as a resource for research on the immune response to SARS-CoV-2. Nearly every sample came with metadata listing a de-identified subject ID, COVID-19 status, age in years and sex.

Here is what the overall study found, with its caveats: How much clinical and demographic metadata was included differed by source and by participant, and the metadata was provided uncurated.

TCRbeta CDR3 regions were amplified from genomic DNA using the immunoSEQ Assay, a bias-controlled multiplex PCR. The authors' pipeline ran thus. The number of nucleated cells in each sample was estimated by amplification of reference gene primers within the assay. To quantify the absolute abundance of each unique TCRbeta CDR3 rearrangement, sequence reads were collapsed and filtered. For each sample, productive Simpson clonality was calculated as the square root of Simpson's diversity index across productive rearrangements. TCRdb holds this immuneACCESS table with in-frame rearrangements only. Some clones are missing; in checked studies, unresolved V genes explain under half, and the rest has no known cause. That table gives V, J and clone size, and the DNA gave D and trimming. The sample table contains under 350,000 clones; only one count was recorded for roughly 90% of them. The top ten clonotypes cover about 4.6% of the sample.

A note on this clone: It has no known antigen specificity. No base quality information exists; no much larger clone differs at one position.

Each collaborating institution followed its own protocols to collect whole blood in K2EDTA tubes. For TCRbeta analysis, collaborator samples were shipped as frozen whole blood, as isolated PBMCs, or as DNA extracted from either sample type. The receptor was derived from a man aged 40-50 years with acute or convalescent COVID-19. The sample comprised peripheral blood.

The nucleotide sequence is TGTGCCAGCAGCTTCATGCCGGGGGGCGATGGCTACACCTTC. Translated, this gives CASSFMPGGDGYTF. This chain joins TRBV7-2 to TRBJ1-2, and perhaps TRBD1 as D gene, on 6 matching bases. V drops 3 bases and J drops 6 bases, leaving 14 bases in between. The germline V gene gives CDR1 as SGHTA and CDR2 as FQGNSA. From its cysteine to its phenylalanine, the CDR3 spans 14 amino acids. Only CDR3 DNA is held: 42 bases, read in frame from base 1.